A selection of T cell receptor beta chains follows, all from one sample in a study of blood T cell repertoires in COVID-19. The table came from immunoSEQ multiplex PCR; TCRdb's copy has only in-frame clones and leaves some out. The table has 140,000 to 150,000 clones, more than 80% seen once. Sequenced sample: peripheral blood. These receptors were collected from a human donor with acute or convalescent COVID-19. The donor label of this sample is uncertain. Both conserved end residues are part of each CDR3. D genes are given only for firm matches. Part of the rows lack a size; the others show once, few, many or a class for expanded clones.

j_gene: TRBJ2-7
abundance: -
len: 13
d_gene: -
v_gene: TRBV5-5
CDR3aa: CASSWGPAYEQYF
CDR3nt: TGTGCCAGCAGCTGGGGCCCTGCGTACGAGCAGTACTTC

j_gene: TRBJ2-5
abundance: -
len: 17
d_gene: TRBD2
v_gene: TRBV7-9
CDR3aa: CASSPTRTSGGGETQYF
CDR3nt: TGTGCCAGCAGCCCCACGAGGACTAGCGGGGGTGGGGAGACCCAGTACTTC

j_gene: TRBJ1-6
abundance: -
len: 13
d_gene: TRBD1
v_gene: TRBV2
CDR3aa: CASSQGARSPLHF
CDR3nt: TGTGCCAGCAGTCAGGGGGCGCGTTCACCCCTCCACTTT

j_gene: TRBJ1-5
abundance: once
len: 15
d_gene: -
v_gene: TRBV2
CDR3aa: CASRKQTGLHQPQHF
CDR3nt: TGTGCCAGCCGAAAACAGACAGGTCTCCATCAGCCCCAGCATTTT

j_gene: TRBJ1-2
abundance: once
len: 13
d_gene: -
v_gene: TRBV7-2
CDR3aa: CASSLERNYGYTF
CDR3nt: TGTGCCAGCAGCTTAGAACGGAACTATGGCTACACCTTC

j_gene: TRBJ2-3
abundance: -
len: 12
d_gene: TRBD2
v_gene: TRBV2
CDR3aa: CAIDNSGVTQYF
CDR3nt: TGTGCCATCGATAACAGCGGGGTTACGCAGTATTTT

j_gene: TRBJ2-2
abundance: -
len: 15
d_gene: -
v_gene: TRBV5-6
CDR3aa: CASSTPGSNTGELFF
CDR3nt: TGTGCCAGCAGCACGCCCGGGTCGAACACCGGGGAGCTGTTTTTT

j_gene: TRBJ2-3
abundance: once
len: 15
d_gene: -
v_gene: TRBV27
CDR3aa: CASSLGGWGVDTQYF
CDR3nt: TGTGCCAGCAGTCTTGGGGGGTGGGGGGTAGATACGCAGTATTTT

j_gene: TRBJ1-5
abundance: many
len: 15
d_gene: -
v_gene: TRBV15
CDR3aa: CATSRDRGAGQPQHF
CDR3nt: TGTGCCACCAGCAGAGATCGGGGGGCGGGTCAGCCCCAGCATTTT

j_gene: TRBJ2-6
abundance: once
len: 16
d_gene: -
v_gene: TRBV7-2
CDR3aa: CASSLRSGTGANVLTF
CDR3nt: TGTGCCAGCAGCTTAAGATCAGGGACTGGGGCCAACGTCCTGACTTTC

j_gene: TRBJ2-2
abundance: -
len: 14
d_gene: -
v_gene: TRBV7-9
CDR3aa: CASSIGAKIGELFF
CDR3nt: TGTGCCAGCAGCATAGGGGCTAAGATCGGGGAGCTGTTTTTT

j_gene: TRBJ1-1
abundance: many
len: 12
d_gene: -
v_gene: TRBV12-3/TRBV12-4
CDR3aa: CASRYRDNEAFF
CDR3nt: TGTGCCAGCAGATACCGGGACAATGAAGCTTTCTTT

j_gene: TRBJ1-6
abundance: -
len: 15
d_gene: -
v_gene: TRBV2
CDR3aa: CASKRTDQNNSPLHF
CDR3nt: TGTGCCAGCAAACGGACAGACCAGAATAATTCACCCCTCCACTTT

j_gene: TRBJ2-3
abundance: -
len: 17
d_gene: TRBD1
v_gene: TRBV9
CDR3aa: CASSVAGQGFLRDTQYF
CDR3nt: TGTGCCAGCAGCGTAGCAGGACAGGGTTTCTTGAGAGATACGCAGTATTTT

j_gene: TRBJ2-5
abundance: -
len: 15
d_gene: -
v_gene: TRBV3-1/TRBV3-2
CDR3aa: CASSRRQPNQETQYF
CDR3nt: TGTGCCAGCAGCCGCCGACAGCCTAACCAAGAGACCCAGTACTTC

j_gene: TRBJ1-4
abundance: few
len: 14
d_gene: -
v_gene: TRBV27
CDR3aa: CASSRAGSGEKLFF
CDR3nt: TGTGCCTCCTCAAGGGCCGGGAGCGGTGAAAAACTGTTTTTT

j_gene: TRBJ2-4
abundance: -
len: 17
d_gene: TRBD1
v_gene: TRBV4-1
CDR3aa: CASSPEDRSLAKNIQYF
CDR3nt: TGCGCCAGCAGCCCCGAGGACAGGAGCTTAGCCAAAAACATTCAGTACTTC

j_gene: TRBJ1-2
abundance: -
len: 14
d_gene: -
v_gene: TRBV4-1
CDR3aa: CASSPGSPLNGYTF
CDR3nt: TGCGCCAGCAGCCCGGGATCTCCCCTCAATGGCTACACCTTC

j_gene: TRBJ1-5
abundance: -
len: 15
d_gene: -
v_gene: TRBV3-1/TRBV3-2
CDR3aa: CASSQGGVSNQPQHF
CDR3nt: TGTGCCAGCAGCCAAGGGGGGGTGAGCAATCAGCCCCAGCATTTT

j_gene: TRBJ2-5
abundance: -
len: 16
d_gene: TRBD2
v_gene: TRBV2
CDR3aa: CASGSPLAGGQETQYF
CDR3nt: TGTGCCAGCGGGTCCCCACTAGCGGGGGGCCAAGAGACCCAGTACTTC

j_gene: TRBJ1-1
abundance: -
len: 13
d_gene: -
v_gene: TRBV24-1
CDR3aa: CATSSGRYTEAFF
CDR3nt: TGTGCCACCAGCTCCGGGAGGTACACTGAAGCTTTCTTT

j_gene: TRBJ2-2
abundance: -
len: 14
d_gene: TRBD1
v_gene: TRBV7-3
CDR3aa: CASSSLQGAGELFF
CDR3nt: TGTGCCAGCAGTTCGCTACAGGGGGCCGGGGAGCTGTTTTTT

j_gene: TRBJ2-5
abundance: -
len: 17
d_gene: -
v_gene: TRBV6-2/TRBV6-3
CDR3aa: CASSPRQNILPKETQYF
CDR3nt: TGTGCCAGCAGTCCCCGACAGAACATCCTGCCAAAAGAGACCCAGTACTTC

j_gene: TRBJ2-3
abundance: -
len: 15
d_gene: TRBD2
v_gene: TRBV6-5
CDR3aa: CASSRGLAGADTQYF
CDR3nt: TGTGCCAGCAGTCGGGGACTAGCGGGGGCAGATACGCAGTATTTT

j_gene: TRBJ2-7
abundance: -
len: 15
d_gene: -
v_gene: TRBV3-1/TRBV3-2
CDR3aa: CASSQTPERGYEQYF
CDR3nt: TGTGCCAGCAGCCAAACACCCGAAAGGGGCTACGAGCAGTACTTC

j_gene: TRBJ2-3
abundance: -
len: 13
d_gene: -
v_gene: TRBV7-9
CDR3aa: CAKGQGRADTQYF
CDR3nt: TGTGCCAAGGGCCAAGGCAGGGCGGATACGCAGTATTTT

j_gene: TRBJ1-2
abundance: -
len: 13
d_gene: TRBD1
v_gene: TRBV6-5
CDR3aa: CASSYDRVGGYTF
CDR3nt: TGTGCCAGCAGTTACGACAGGGTGGGAGGCTACACCTTC

j_gene: TRBJ1-2
abundance: -
len: 16
d_gene: TRBD1
v_gene: TRBV27
CDR3aa: CASSSLSGQGYYGYTF
CDR3nt: TGTGCCAGCAGTTCTCTCTCGGGACAGGGGTACTATGGCTACACCTTC

j_gene: TRBJ2-1
abundance: -
len: 15
d_gene: TRBD1
v_gene: TRBV29-1
CDR3aa: CSAWDSFPSYNEQFF
CDR3nt: TGCAGCGCATGGGACAGCTTCCCTTCCTACAATGAGCAGTTCTTC

j_gene: TRBJ2-5
abundance: -
len: 11
d_gene: TRBD1
v_gene: TRBV20-1
CDR3aa: CSAGQGETQYF
CDR3nt: TGCAGTGCAGGACAGGGCGAGACCCAGTACTTC

j_gene: TRBJ2-5
abundance: -
len: 16
d_gene: TRBD2
v_gene: TRBV24-1
CDR3aa: CATSDSREGIGETQYF
CDR3nt: TGTGCCACCAGTGACTCCCGGGAGGGAATAGGAGAGACCCAGTACTTC

j_gene: TRBJ1-2
abundance: -
len: 16
d_gene: TRBD1
v_gene: TRBV4-2
CDR3aa: CASSQGRGIANYGYTF
CDR3nt: TGTGCCAGCAGCCAAGGCAGGGGGATCGCTAACTATGGCTACACCTTC

j_gene: TRBJ2-2
abundance: -
len: 14
d_gene: -
v_gene: TRBV5-6
CDR3aa: CASSLAGPPGELFF
CDR3nt: TGTGCCAGCAGCTTGGCCGGTCCCCCCGGGGAGCTGTTTTTT

j_gene: TRBJ1-6
abundance: -
len: 14
d_gene: -
v_gene: TRBV6-5
CDR3aa: CASRLKDSNSPLHF
CDR3nt: TGTGCCAGCAGATTAAAGGACAGTAATTCACCCCTCCACTTT

j_gene: TRBJ2-2
abundance: -
len: 17
d_gene: TRBD2
v_gene: TRBV19
CDR3aa: CASSIASGGPDTGELFF
CDR3nt: TGTGCCAGTAGTATAGCTAGCGGGGGGCCTGACACCGGGGAGCTGTTTTTT

j_gene: TRBJ2-1
abundance: -
len: 15
d_gene: -
v_gene: TRBV29-1
CDR3aa: CSVSGEQVGYNEQFF
CDR3nt: TGCAGCGTGTCGGGGGAACAGGTCGGGTACAATGAGCAGTTCTTC

j_gene: TRBJ1-3
abundance: -
len: 15
d_gene: -
v_gene: TRBV7-2
CDR3aa: CASSLSVIYGNTIYF
CDR3nt: TGTGCCAGCAGCTTATCGGTCATTTATGGAAACACCATATATTTT

j_gene: TRBJ1-2
abundance: -
len: 15
d_gene: TRBD1
v_gene: TRBV5-1
CDR3aa: CASSVDRGVLYGYTF
CDR3nt: TGCGCCAGCAGCGTGGACAGGGGAGTTCTCTATGGCTACACCTTC

j_gene: TRBJ2-2
abundance: few
len: 15
d_gene: -
v_gene: TRBV11-3
CDR3aa: CASSLDTKNTGELFF
CDR3nt: TGTGCCAGCAGCTTAGACACTAAGAACACCGGGGAGCTGTTTTTT

j_gene: TRBJ2-3
abundance: -
len: 17
d_gene: TRBD1
v_gene: TRBV24-1
CDR3aa: CATSDSRRQGSADTQYF
CDR3nt: TGTGCCACCAGTGATTCCCGTAGACAGGGCTCCGCAGATACGCAGTATTTT

j_gene: TRBJ2-3
abundance: few
len: 17
d_gene: TRBD1
v_gene: TRBV19
CDR3aa: CASSFSWTGLSTDTQYF
CDR3nt: TGTGCCAGTAGTTTCTCCTGGACAGGGTTGAGCACAGATACGCAGTATTTT

j_gene: TRBJ2-1
abundance: -
len: 14
d_gene: TRBD1
v_gene: TRBV24-1
CDR3aa: CATRTGGRNNEQFF
CDR3nt: TGTGCCACCAGGACAGGGGGTCGAAACAATGAGCAGTTCTTC

j_gene: TRBJ1-2
abundance: -
len: 15
d_gene: -
v_gene: TRBV30
CDR3aa: CAWSPGQPEYYGYTF
CDR3nt: TGTGCCTGGAGTCCTGGACAGCCGGAGTACTATGGCTACACCTTC

j_gene: TRBJ2-3
abundance: -
len: 12
d_gene: TRBD1
v_gene: TRBV24-1
CDR3aa: CATTLGQGPQYF
CDR3nt: TGTGCCACCACCCTCGGACAGGGGCCGCAGTATTTT

j_gene: TRBJ1-1
abundance: -
len: 15
d_gene: -
v_gene: TRBV9
CDR3aa: CASSLSREMNTEAFF
CDR3nt: TGTGCCAGCAGCTTGAGCAGGGAAATGAACACTGAAGCTTTCTTT

j_gene: TRBJ1-5
abundance: once
len: 15
d_gene: TRBD1
v_gene: TRBV24-1
CDR3aa: CATSDATGDNQPQHF
CDR3nt: TGTGCCACCAGTGATGCGACAGGGGACAATCAGCCCCAGCATTTT

j_gene: TRBJ1-1
abundance: once
len: 15
d_gene: TRBD1
v_gene: TRBV2
CDR3aa: CASTEGGSMNTEAFF
CDR3nt: TGTGCCAGCACCGAAGGGGGCAGCATGAACACTGAAGCTTTCTTT

j_gene: TRBJ1-1
abundance: -
len: 13
d_gene: -
v_gene: TRBV30
CDR3aa: CAWTMVGGAEAFF
CDR3nt: TGTGCCTGGACTATGGTAGGGGGGGCTGAAGCTTTCTTT

j_gene: TRBJ2-5
abundance: -
len: 15
d_gene: TRBD1
v_gene: TRBV5-1
CDR3aa: CASSYLTGPGETQYF
CDR3nt: TGCGCCAGCAGTTACCTGACAGGGCCCGGAGAGACCCAGTACTTC